Presented here are 32 T cell receptor beta chains from one specimen sequenced in a study of T-cell memory formation after mild COVID-19. Using its own MiXCR run on the 5' RACE reads, TCRdb lists one record per CDR3 protein. Seen here are 550,000 to 700,000 distinct CDR3 sequences, 18% observed once, and the top ten hold approximately 12%. The sequenced sample was PBMCs or a T cell subset sorted from them (not recorded which). The source is an adult woman who had mild COVID-19 (a few samples of this study predate the infection). Cell type and time point are not known.

The chain has TRBV7-2 and TRBJ2-1, with D hard to call. Germline V lookup: CDR1 SGHTA, CDR2 FQGNSA. V was cut by 8 bases and J by 0 bases, with 2 bases left in between. The CDR3 totals 11 residues. DNA for the CDR3: TGTGCCAGCGCCTCCTACAATGAGCAGTTCTTC. This gives the protein CASASYNEQFF.

The chain combines TRBV10-3 with TRBJ2-2, with 8 bases that match TRBD1. The CDR3 is made up of 15 amino acids. Germline values: CDR1 ENHRY, CDR2 SYGVKD. V was clipped by 6 bases and J by 4 bases; unmatched bases: 7. The CDR3 sequence is CAISPGGRGTGELFF. CDR3 bases: TGTGCCATCAGCCCAGGGGGCAGGGGCACCGGGGAGCTGTTTTTT.

The chain is built from TRBV12-3 or TRBV12-4 and TRBJ2-1, with 12 bases lining up with TRBD2. With V trimmed by 5 bases and J by 4 bases, 6 bases remained unmatched. There are 16 residues in the CDR3. The CDR3 loop is CASSRAGTSGYNEQFF. Written as DNA, the CDR3 is TGTGCCAGCAGTAGAGCCGGGACTAGCGGGTACAATGAGCAGTTCTTC.

The genes are TRBV6-1 and TRBJ2-1, with 10 nucleotides matching TRBD2. This CDR3 spans 16 amino acids. With 6 bases clipped from V and 3 bases from J, the junction kept 8 bases outside the gene matches. Germline assignment: CDR1 MNHNS and CDR2 SASEGT. The CDR3 region has the DNA TGTGCCAGCAGAGGGGCTGTAGCGGGGGGCTACAATGAGCAGTTCTTC. Translated: CASRGAVAGGYNEQFF.

This clonotype was counted between two and nine times. The rearrangement joins TRBV7-8 to TRBJ2-5; either TRBD1 or TRBD2 may fit D (5 bases each). The CDR3 is made up of 16 amino acids. V lost 6 bases to trimming and J lost 3 bases, with 20 bases between them. The germline V gene encodes CDR1 SGHVS and CDR2 FQNEAQ. CDR3 loop: CASRASFVGEEETQYF. CDR3 bases: TGTGCCAGCAGGGCTTCGTTTGTGGGGGAAGAAGAGACCCAGTACTTC. Supplemented by reference TRBV7-8 and TRBJ2-5, the full variable domain reads GAGVSQSPRYKVAKRGQDVALRCDPISGHVSLFWYQQALGQGPEFLTYFQNEAQLDKSGLPSDRFFAERPEGSVSTLKIQRTQQEDSAVYLCASRASFVGEEETQYFGPGTRLLVL.

This clonotype was seen more than once but under ten times. The rearrangement links TRBV4-1 to TRBJ2-1, with 12 bases matching TRBD2. Germline V CDR1 and CDR2: MGHRA, YSYEKL. The J segment lost 14 bases and the V segment lost 0 bases, leaving 14 bases of the junction unmatched. The CDR3 is made up of 17 amino acids. CDR3: CASSQDWASGGGEAKFF. The CDR3 nucleotides are TGCGCCAGCAGCCAAGATTGGGCTAGCGGGGGGGGCGAGGCAAAGTTCTTC.

The chain carries TRBV27 and TRBJ2-1; D is ambiguous. Germline CDR1 reads MNHEY; CDR2 reads SMNVEV (reference sequence). The ends were cut back, 3 bases at V and 2 bases at J, with 8 bases in the middle. This CDR3 region has 14 residues. The CDR3 DNA sequence: TGTGCCAGCAGTTTTCTAGGACCCTACAATGAGCAGTTCTTC. Translating it yields CASSFLGPYNEQFF.

This clonotype was found a few times. The chain couples TRBV7-9 to TRBJ2-2, with 7 bases fitting TRBD2. Germline V gene data show CDR1 as SEHNR and CDR2 as FQNEAQ (reference sequence). The CDR3 spans 17 residues. V lost 1 base to trimming and J lost 7 bases; unmatched junction nucleotides: 12. The DNA of the CDR3 is TGTGCCAGCAGCTTAGGCCTAGCGGCCGTATTTCTCGGGGAGCTGTTTTTT. Translation: CASSLGLAAVFLGELFF.

The table lists this clonotype with a count of one. V usage is TRBV5-5 and J usage is TRBJ2-1; D might be TRBD1 (6 bases). Trimming left V 2 bases short and J 0 bases short, with 15 bases between. This CDR3 comprises 17 residues. Germline V gives CDR1 SGHKS, CDR2 YYEKEE (reference sequence). CDR3 in DNA: TGTGCCAGCAGCTTTAGGACAGCGCCCAGCTCCTACAATGAGCAGTTCTTC. Protein product: CASSFRTAPSSYNEQFF.

A few counts support this clonotype. V is TRBV30 and J is TRBJ1-4; 8 nucleotides line up with TRBD1. Trimming removed 6 bases from V and 7 bases from J; junction bases left unmatched: 7. Germline assignment: CDR1 GTSNPN and CDR2 SVGIG (reference sequence). There are 13 residues in the CDR3. CDR3 nucleotide sequence: TGTGCCTGTTGGGACAGGTCAGGTGAAAAACTGTTTTTT. This gives the protein CACWDRSGEKLFF.

This rearrangement joins TRBV27 to TRBJ1-1, with D possibly being TRBD1 (5 bases). V dropped 5 bases and J dropped 4 bases, with 14 bases sitting between them. The length of the CDR3 is 14 residues. The germline gives CDR1 MNHEY, CDR2 SMNVEV (reference sequence). DNA for the CDR3: TGTGCCAGCAGTCCCCGGGGCCGCCCCACTGAAGCTTTCTTT. It translates to CASSPRGRPTEAFF.

The chain uses TRBV24-1 and TRBJ2-1; the match to TRBD1 covers 10 bases. The CDR3 runs to 16 residues. CDR1 KGHDR and CDR2 SFDVKD come from the germline V gene. The J segment lost 7 bases and the V segment lost 5 bases, leaving 10 bases of the junction unmatched. This chain's CDR3 is CATSVGDRGLGNEQFF. CDR3 nucleotides: TGTGCCACCAGTGTTGGGGACAGGGGCTTAGGAAATGAGCAGTTCTTC.

A few counts support this clonotype. The genes are TRBV5-5 and TRBJ1-4; tentative D call: TRBD1 (6 bases). V was trimmed by 2 bases and J by 1 base, leaving 15 bases between them. This CDR3 is 17 amino acids long. The germline V gene has CDR1 SGHKS and CDR2 YYEKEE (reference sequence). DNA for the CDR3: TGTGCCAGCAGCTTAGGGGGGACCTCCGGAACTAATGAAAAACTGTTTTTT. It translates to CASSLGGTSGTNEKLFF.

This clonotype was counted a few times. The V call is TRBV7-8, the J call TRBJ1-2; D is possibly TRBD1 (5 bases). Trimming removed 1 base from V and 4 bases from J, with 16 bases in between. Germline loops: CDR1 SGHVS, CDR2 FQNEAQ. The CDR3 loop spans 16 amino acids. CDR3 sequence: CASSLGAVGVSYGYTF. As DNA, the CDR3 is TGTGCCAGCAGCTTAGGGGCCGTAGGGGTTAGCTATGGCTACACCTTC.

The gene calls are TRBV24-1 and TRBJ2-5, with 9 bases lining up with TRBD1. The germline CDR1 and CDR2 sequences are KGHDR and SFDVKD. CDR3 length equals 15 residues. The ends lost 7 bases at V and 1 base at J; junction bases unmatched: 6. This chain's CDR3 is CATSLTGGAQETQYF. CDR3 DNA sequence: TGTGCCACCAGCCTGACAGGGGGAGCCCAAGAGACCCAGTACTTC.

J is TRBJ1-1 and V is TRBV27; weak D call: TRBD1 (5 bases). With 2 bases removed from V and 2 bases from J, the gap between germline ends came to 9 bases. CDR3 length equals 14 residues. Germline assignment: CDR1 MNHEY and CDR2 SMNVEV (reference sequence). The CDR3 reads CASSLIGGNTEAFF. In nucleotides, the CDR3 is TGTGCCAGCAGTTTAATCGGGGGTAACACTGAAGCTTTCTTT.

The genes are TRBV6-1 and TRBJ2-3; 10 nucleotides agree with TRBD2. The junction had 4 bases not matched to a gene; V was cut back by 7 bases and J by 0 bases. CDR3 size: 15 residues. In germline, CDR1 is MNHNS, CDR2 SASEGT. CDR3 residues: CASTSTSGSTDTQYF. The DNA of the CDR3 is TGTGCCAGCACCTCGACTAGCGGGAGCACAGATACGCAGTATTTT.

V usage is TRBV7-9 and J usage is TRBJ2-7; D is undetermined. Trimming took 10 bases from V and 6 from J, leaving 22 bases between them. CDR3 length: 14 amino acids. From germline, CDR1 is SEHNR and CDR2 FQNEAQ (reference sequence). Here the CDR3 reads CATSESSNPGEQYF. CDR3 nucleotides: TGTGCCACGAGTGAGAGCAGTAACCCCGGCGAGCAGTACTTC. The full variable domain, its missing parts supplied by reference TRBV7-9 and TRBJ2-7, is DTGVSQNPRHKITKRGQNVTFRCDPISEHNRLYWYRQTLGQGPEFLTYFQNEAQLEKSRLLSDRFSAERPKGSFSTLEIQRTEQGDSAMYLCATSESSNPGEQYFGPGTRLTVT.

J is TRBJ1-6 and V is TRBV6-5, with 8 bases lining up with TRBD1. This CDR3 is 15 amino acids long. CDR1 is MNHEY, CDR2 SVGAGI, per germline. The V segment lost 7 bases and the J segment 12 bases; nucleotides outside the gene matches: 14. The CDR3 bases are TGTGCCAGCAACACAGGGGGGACAGTCAATCGACCCCTCCACTTT. Amino acid sequence: CASNTGGTVNRPLHF.

This clonotype has ten or more counts. CDR3 sequence: CASSRGTDTQYF. The DNA of the CDR3 is TGTGCCAGCTCCCGGGGCACAGATACGCAGTATTTT. The rearrangement uses TRBV12-3 or TRBV12-4 and TRBJ2-3; D is uncertain. V lost 8 bases and J 1 base, leaving 7 bases between the germline ends. The CDR3 totals 12 residues.

This clonotype was seen only a few times. The chain has TRBV20-1 and TRBJ2-5; 7 nucleotides align to TRBD2. The CDR3 spans 15 residues. V was pared by 0 bases and J by 4 bases, with 8 bases of the junction left unmatched. In germline, CDR1 is DFQATT, CDR2 SNEGSKA (reference sequence). The CDR3 loop reads CSARDLSAGAETQYF. DNA of the CDR3: TGCAGTGCTAGAGATTTGAGTGCGGGAGCAGAGACCCAGTACTTC.

As concerns this clonotype: Here the CDR3 omits its conserved ending phenylalanine or tryptophan, so a read error is the likely source. V usage is TRBV12-3 or TRBV12-4 and J usage is TRBJ2-5, with 7 bases identical to TRBD2. The ends lost 4 bases at V and 4 bases at J; junction bases unmatched: 12. The CDR3 has 16 amino acids. The CDR3: CASSSERGTRGETQYL. As DNA, the CDR3 is TGTGCCAGCAGTTCCGAGCGGGGAACACGGGGAGAGACCCAGTACTTA.

The CDR3 loop is CASTRGGDTQYF. CDR3 nucleotides: TGTGCCAGCACTCGAGGGGGAGATACGCAGTATTTT. The V gene is TRBV6-6, the J gene TRBJ2-3; TRBD1 is a possible D gene (6 bases). Looked up from germline, CDR1 is MNHNY and CDR2 is SVGAGI (reference sequence). V was shortened by 7 bases and J by 5 bases, with 10 bases between the two germline ends. CDR3 length equals 12 residues.

This chain links TRBV20-1 with TRBJ2-7, with TRBD2 matching 10 bases. This CDR3 has 19 residues. V dropped 1 base and J dropped 3; count of bases not matched to a gene: 18. The germline gives CDR1 DFQATT, CDR2 SNEGSKA (reference sequence). CDR3 amino acids: CSARAYQREGPTQIYEQYF. CDR3 coding DNA: TGCAGTGCTAGAGCATATCAGCGGGAGGGCCCCACTCAGATCTACGAGCAGTACTTC.

The V gene is TRBV12-3 or TRBV12-4, the J gene TRBJ2-2; D uncertain. The ends were cut back, 8 bases at V and 7 bases at J, with 11 bases in the middle. This CDR3 region has 12 residues. The DNA for the CDR3 is TGTGCCAGCTCCCCATGGGACGGGGAGCTGTTTTTT. Encoded protein: CASSPWDGELFF.

This clonotype turned up a few times. CDR3 in DNA: TGTGCCACCAGTGAACAGGTTAAAGAGACCCAGTACTTC. This translates into CATSEQVKETQYF. This chain connects TRBV24-1 to TRBJ2-5; the D gene is possibly TRBD1 (5 bases). This CDR3 has 13 amino acids. V was clipped by 4 bases and J by 3 bases, with 8 bases between them. Germline V gene lookup returns CDR1 KGHDR and CDR2 SFDVKD.

This clonotype was recorded a few times. This sequence joins TRBV6-5 and TRBJ2-3, with 7 nucleotides matching TRBD1. The junction had 2 bases not matched to a gene; V was cut back by 10 bases and J by 1 base. The CDR3 sequence is 12 residues long. Looked up from germline, CDR1 is MNHEY and CDR2 is SVGAGI. The CDR3 DNA follows: TGTGCCACTCAGGGGGGCACAGATACGCAGTATTTT. Protein: CATQGGTDTQYF.

The rearrangement uses TRBV2 and TRBJ1-2; D call uncertain. The length of the CDR3 is 14 residues. Trimming stripped 1 base from V and 8 bases from J, with 14 bases between. From germline, CDR1 is SNHLY and CDR2 FYNNEI. CDR3 bases: TGTGCCAGCAGTGAAGTCCCCCCGGTCCAGGGCTACACCTTC. It encodes CASSEVPPVQGYTF.

This rearrangement joins TRBV7-8 to TRBJ2-2, with TRBD1 matching over 12 bases. V shed 0 bases and J 6 bases; nucleotides not matched to a gene: 5. This CDR3 contains 17 residues. Germline V gene data show CDR1 as SGHVS and CDR2 as FQNEAQ. DNA of the CDR3: TGTGCCAGCAGCTTAGCGGGACAGGGGGCAATCGCCGGGGAGCTGTTTTTT. It yields the protein CASSLAGQGAIAGELFF.

This clonotype was picked up a small number of times. The CDR3 loop reads CASSFSRGLDTEAFF. Here the CDR3 DNA reads TGCGCCAGCAGCTTTTCCAGGGGGTTAGACACTGAAGCTTTCTTT. The J gene is TRBJ1-1, the V gene TRBV5-1; 7 bases map to TRBD1. Germline V gene lookup returns CDR1 SGHRS and CDR2 YFSETQ. V was clipped by 2 bases and J by 3 bases; unmatched bases: 7. There are 15 residues in the CDR3.

The rearrangement joins TRBV12-3 or TRBV12-4 to TRBJ2-2, with D possibly being TRBD2 (6 bases). Trimming pared 3 bases from V and 7 bases from J, leaving 9 bases between. The CDR3 has 13 amino acids. The CDR3 sequence is CASSFGGGGELFF. Here the CDR3 DNA reads TGTGCCAGCAGTTTCGGGGGTGGCGGGGAGCTGTTTTTT.

This clonotype was counted only a few times. The J gene is TRBJ1-1, the V gene TRBV5-1; perhaps TRBD1 as D (6 bases). This CDR3 spans 16 amino acids. CDR1 is SGHRS and CDR2 is YFSETQ in the germline V gene. V was pared by 2 bases and J by 0 bases, with 14 bases between. The CDR3 DNA reads as TGCGCCAGCAGCTTTCAACCGGACAGCATGAACACTGAAGCTTTCTTT. Translation gives CASSFQPDSMNTEAFF. The entire variable domain, with the rest obtained from reference TRBV5-1 and TRBJ1-1, is as follows: KAGVTQTPRYLIKTRGQQVTLSCSPISGHRSVSWYQQTPGQGLQFLFEYFSETQRNKGNFPGRFSGRQFSNSRSEMNVSTLELGDSALYLCASSFQPDSMNTEAFFGQGTRLTVV.